The T cell receptor (beta chain) described here comes from a study of cytomegalovirus exposure and HLA in healthy donors. Study conclusions and caveats: Prior analysis indicated that the majority of TCR beta V segments exhibited productivity approximately 87% or approximately 30% of the time. It was reported in a later analysis that an Asian-associated ancestry cluster showed fewer N-insertions than the approximately 700-donor mean. The study recorded 164 TCR beta chains that were cytomegalovirus-associated.

Regarding this clone: Its target is not known.

It was with 60 Vbeta and 13 Jbeta primers that the PCR ran. Using immunoSEQ multiplex PCR, the repertoire was profiled, and TCRdb retains in-frame clones only, with some absent. The table has 150,000 to 180,000 clones, roughly 72% seen once. The CDR3 runs 16 residues. The germline gives CDR1 GTSNPN, CDR2 SVGIG (reference sequence). The V gene lost 5 bases and the J gene lost 0 bases, with 17 bases spanning the gap. Sequences were obtained from PBMCs. The gene calls are TRBV30 and TRBJ1-3, with D tentatively TRBD1 (5 bases). This clonotype was sampled from a man aged 25 to 40 in good health and CMV-seronegative. CDR3 nucleotides: TGTGCCTGGGCCCTGGGGGGGGTGTCCTCTGGAAACACCATATATTTT. Translated: CAWALGGVSSGNTIYF.